These 3 T cell receptor beta chains were all obtained from the same sample, sequenced in a study of shared clonotypes between healthy human individuals. Libraries were prepared by immunoSEQ multiplex PCR; TCRdb keeps only in-frame clonotypes and omits some of them. Altogether about 490,000 clones are present, 76% being singletons, with the ten largest covering about an eighth. Sequenced input: PBMCs. Source of these receptors: a woman aged 35 to 49 in good health. Some clones in this sample may be carry-over from other donors' samples.

This clone was counted many times. The rearrangement joins TRBV7-2 to TRBJ1-1; D gene uncertain. CDR1 is SGHTA and CDR2 is FQGNSA in the germline V gene. This CDR3 comprises 12 residues. Trimming pared 6 bases from V and 11 bases from J, leaving 16 bases between. The CDR3, as DNA: TGTGCCAGCAGGACTACGGGTCTTGGGGCTTTCTTT. This encodes CASRTTGLGAFF.

Remarks on this clone: Since a far larger clone is one base different, this is likely a read error. This chain links TRBV29-1 with TRBJ2-7; D may be TRBD1 or TRBD2 (6 bases each). CDR1 and CDR2 (germline): SQVTM, ANQGSEA. The CDR3 has 14 residues. Written as DNA, the CDR3 is TGCAGCGTGGGGGCTGGGCGGGAACCCTACGAGCGGTACTTC. Translated: CSVGAGREPYERYF.

Concerning this clone itself: Given a far larger clone just one base away, this is likely a sequencing read error. V gene TRBV29-1 combines with J gene TRBJ2-5; a possible D gene is TRBD1 (5 bases). The better agreement between TRBJ2-7 and the DNA end casts doubt on the J call. The V gene's germline CDR1 is SQVTM and CDR2 ANQGSEA. The CDR3 totals 14 residues. The CDR3 nucleotides read TGCAGCGCTACGACAGTGAGTTTCTCCTACGAGCAGTACTTC. It is translated as CSATTVSFSYEQYF.